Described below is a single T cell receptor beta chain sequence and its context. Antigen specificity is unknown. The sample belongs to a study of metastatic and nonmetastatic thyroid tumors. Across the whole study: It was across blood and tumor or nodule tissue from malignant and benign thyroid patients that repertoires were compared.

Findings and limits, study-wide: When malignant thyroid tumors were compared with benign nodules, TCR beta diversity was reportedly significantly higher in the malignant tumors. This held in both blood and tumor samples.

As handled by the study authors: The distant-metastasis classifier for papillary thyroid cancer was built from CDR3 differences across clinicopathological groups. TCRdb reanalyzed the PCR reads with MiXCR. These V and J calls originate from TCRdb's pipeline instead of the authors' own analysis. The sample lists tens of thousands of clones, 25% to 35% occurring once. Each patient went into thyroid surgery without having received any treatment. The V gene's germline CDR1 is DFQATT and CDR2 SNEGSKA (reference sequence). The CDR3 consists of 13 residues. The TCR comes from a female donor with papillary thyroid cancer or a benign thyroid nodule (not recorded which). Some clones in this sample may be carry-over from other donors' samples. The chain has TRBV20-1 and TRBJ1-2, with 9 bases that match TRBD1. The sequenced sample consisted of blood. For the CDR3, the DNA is TGCAGCGCCGGACAGGGGCCCTTCTATGGCTACACCTTC. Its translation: CSAGQGPFYGYTF.